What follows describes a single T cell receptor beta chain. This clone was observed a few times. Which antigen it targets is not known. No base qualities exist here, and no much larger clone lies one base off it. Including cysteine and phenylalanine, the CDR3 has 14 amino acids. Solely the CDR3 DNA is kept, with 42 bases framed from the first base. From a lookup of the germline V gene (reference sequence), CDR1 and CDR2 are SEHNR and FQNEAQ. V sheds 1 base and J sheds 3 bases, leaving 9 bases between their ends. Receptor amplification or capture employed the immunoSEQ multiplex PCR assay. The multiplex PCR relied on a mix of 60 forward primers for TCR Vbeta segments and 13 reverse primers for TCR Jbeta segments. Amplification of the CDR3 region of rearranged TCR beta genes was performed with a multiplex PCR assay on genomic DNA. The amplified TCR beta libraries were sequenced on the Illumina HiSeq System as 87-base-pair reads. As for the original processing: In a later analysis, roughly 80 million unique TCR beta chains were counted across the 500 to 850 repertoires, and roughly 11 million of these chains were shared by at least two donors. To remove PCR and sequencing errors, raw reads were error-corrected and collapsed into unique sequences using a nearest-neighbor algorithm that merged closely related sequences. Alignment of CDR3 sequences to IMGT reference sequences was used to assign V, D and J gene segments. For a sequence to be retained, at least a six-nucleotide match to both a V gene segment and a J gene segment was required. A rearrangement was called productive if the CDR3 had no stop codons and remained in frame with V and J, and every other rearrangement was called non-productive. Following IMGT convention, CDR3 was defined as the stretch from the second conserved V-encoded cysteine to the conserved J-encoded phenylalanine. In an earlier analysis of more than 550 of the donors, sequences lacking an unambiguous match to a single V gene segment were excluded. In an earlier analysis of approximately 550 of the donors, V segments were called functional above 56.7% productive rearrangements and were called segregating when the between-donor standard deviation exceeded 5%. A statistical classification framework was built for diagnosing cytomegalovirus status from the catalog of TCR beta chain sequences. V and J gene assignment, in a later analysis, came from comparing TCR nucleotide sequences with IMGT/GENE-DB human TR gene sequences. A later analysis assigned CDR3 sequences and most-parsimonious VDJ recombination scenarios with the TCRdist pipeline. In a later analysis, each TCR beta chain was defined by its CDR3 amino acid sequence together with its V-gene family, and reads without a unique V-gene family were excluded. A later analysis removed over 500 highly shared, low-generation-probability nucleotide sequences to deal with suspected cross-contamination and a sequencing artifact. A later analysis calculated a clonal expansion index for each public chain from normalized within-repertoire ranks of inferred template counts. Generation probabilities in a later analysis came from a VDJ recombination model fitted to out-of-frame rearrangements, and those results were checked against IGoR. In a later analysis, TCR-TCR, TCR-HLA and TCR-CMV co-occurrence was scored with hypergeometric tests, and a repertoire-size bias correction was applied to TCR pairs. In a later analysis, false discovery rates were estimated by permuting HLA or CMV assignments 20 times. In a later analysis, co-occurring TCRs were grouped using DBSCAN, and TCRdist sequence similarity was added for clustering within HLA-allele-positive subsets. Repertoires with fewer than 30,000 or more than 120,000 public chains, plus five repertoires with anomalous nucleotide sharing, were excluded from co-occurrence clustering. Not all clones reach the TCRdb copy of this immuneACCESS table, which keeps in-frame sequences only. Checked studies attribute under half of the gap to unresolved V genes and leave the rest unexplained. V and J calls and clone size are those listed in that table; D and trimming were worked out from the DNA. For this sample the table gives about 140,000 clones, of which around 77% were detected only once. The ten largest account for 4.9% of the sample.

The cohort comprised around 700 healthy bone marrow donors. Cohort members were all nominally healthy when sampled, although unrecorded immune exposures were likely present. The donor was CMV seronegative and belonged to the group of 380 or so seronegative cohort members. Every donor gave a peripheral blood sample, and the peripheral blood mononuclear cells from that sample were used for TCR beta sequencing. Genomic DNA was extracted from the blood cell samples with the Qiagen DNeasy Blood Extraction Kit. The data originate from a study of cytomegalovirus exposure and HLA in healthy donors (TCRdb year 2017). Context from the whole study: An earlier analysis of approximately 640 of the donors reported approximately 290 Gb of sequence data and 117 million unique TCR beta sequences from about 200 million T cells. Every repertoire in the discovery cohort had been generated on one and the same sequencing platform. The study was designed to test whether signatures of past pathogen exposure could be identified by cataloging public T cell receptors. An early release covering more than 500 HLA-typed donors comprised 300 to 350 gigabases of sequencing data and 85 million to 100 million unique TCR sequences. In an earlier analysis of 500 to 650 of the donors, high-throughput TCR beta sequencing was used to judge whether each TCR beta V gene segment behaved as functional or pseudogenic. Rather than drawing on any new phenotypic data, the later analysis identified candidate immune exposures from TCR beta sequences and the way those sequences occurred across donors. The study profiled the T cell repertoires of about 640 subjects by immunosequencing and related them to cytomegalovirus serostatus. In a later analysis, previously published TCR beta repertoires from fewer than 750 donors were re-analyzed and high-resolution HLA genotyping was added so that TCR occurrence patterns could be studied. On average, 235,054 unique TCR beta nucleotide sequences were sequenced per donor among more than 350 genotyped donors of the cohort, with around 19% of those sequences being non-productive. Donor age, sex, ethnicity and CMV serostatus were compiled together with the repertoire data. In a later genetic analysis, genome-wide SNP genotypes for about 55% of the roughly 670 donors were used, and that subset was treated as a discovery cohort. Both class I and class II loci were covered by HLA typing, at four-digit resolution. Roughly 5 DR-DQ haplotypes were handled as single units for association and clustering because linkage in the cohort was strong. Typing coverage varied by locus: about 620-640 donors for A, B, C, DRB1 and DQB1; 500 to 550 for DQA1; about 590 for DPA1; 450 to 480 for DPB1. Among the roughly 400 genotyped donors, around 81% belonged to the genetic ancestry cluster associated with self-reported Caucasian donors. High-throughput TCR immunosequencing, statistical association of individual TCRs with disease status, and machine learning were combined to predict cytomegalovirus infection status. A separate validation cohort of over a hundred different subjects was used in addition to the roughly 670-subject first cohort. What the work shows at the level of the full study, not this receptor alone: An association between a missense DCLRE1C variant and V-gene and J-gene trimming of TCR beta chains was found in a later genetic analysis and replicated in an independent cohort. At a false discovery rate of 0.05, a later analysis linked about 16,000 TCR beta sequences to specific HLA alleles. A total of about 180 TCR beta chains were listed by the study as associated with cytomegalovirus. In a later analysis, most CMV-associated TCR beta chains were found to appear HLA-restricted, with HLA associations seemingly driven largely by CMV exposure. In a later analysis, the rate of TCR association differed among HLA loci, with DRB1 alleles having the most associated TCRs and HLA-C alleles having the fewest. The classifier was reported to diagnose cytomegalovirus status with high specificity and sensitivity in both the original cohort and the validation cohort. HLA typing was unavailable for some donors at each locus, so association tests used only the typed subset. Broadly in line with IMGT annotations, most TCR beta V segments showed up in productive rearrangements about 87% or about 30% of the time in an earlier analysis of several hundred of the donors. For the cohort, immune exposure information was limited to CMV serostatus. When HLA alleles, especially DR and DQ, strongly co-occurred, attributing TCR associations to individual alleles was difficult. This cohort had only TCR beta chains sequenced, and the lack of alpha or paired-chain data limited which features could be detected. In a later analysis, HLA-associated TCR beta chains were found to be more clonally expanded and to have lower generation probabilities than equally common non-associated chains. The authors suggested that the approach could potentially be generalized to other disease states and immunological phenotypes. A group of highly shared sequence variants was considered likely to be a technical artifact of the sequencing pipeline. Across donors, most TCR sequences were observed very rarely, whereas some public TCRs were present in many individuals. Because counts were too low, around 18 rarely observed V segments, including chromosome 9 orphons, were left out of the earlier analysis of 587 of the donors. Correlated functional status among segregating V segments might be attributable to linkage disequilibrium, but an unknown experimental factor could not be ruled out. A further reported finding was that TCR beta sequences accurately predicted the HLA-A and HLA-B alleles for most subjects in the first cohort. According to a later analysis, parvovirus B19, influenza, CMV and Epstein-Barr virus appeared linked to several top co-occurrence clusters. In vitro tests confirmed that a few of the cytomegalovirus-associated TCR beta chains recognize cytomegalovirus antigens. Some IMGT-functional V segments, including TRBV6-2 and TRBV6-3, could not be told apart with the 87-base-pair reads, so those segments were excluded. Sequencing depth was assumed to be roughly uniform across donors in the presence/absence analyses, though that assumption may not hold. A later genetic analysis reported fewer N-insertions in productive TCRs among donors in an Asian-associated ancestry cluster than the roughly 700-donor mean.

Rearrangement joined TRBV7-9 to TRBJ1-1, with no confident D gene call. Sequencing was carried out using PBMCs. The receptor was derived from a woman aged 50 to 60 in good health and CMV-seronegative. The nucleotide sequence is TGTGCCAGCAGCTTAGTTGTCCGTGACACTGAAGCTTTCTTT. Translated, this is CASSLVVRDTEAFF.